The 22 T cell receptor beta chains in this list originate from one sample, sequenced in a study of monozygotic twins with inflammatory bowel disease. TCRdb re-called the 5' RACE reads; every CDR3 protein appears as one record, without DNA. The data include roughly 300,000 distinct CDR3 sequences; the top ten clones carry roughly 5.3%. The sequencing sample was made of blood. The receptors originated from a human donor with ulcerative colitis or Crohn's disease, or a healthy co-twin of an affected twin (not recorded which).

The chain carries TRBV23-1 and TRBJ2-4. TRBV23-1 is identified as an open reading frame with a role that is uncertain. This CDR3 is 14 amino acids long. CDR3: CASSHEPIVNIQYF.

This rearrangement joins TRBV12-3 or TRBV12-4 to TRBJ2-3; TCRdb lists TRBD2, though no DNA is available to test this call. CDR3 length: 13 residues. CDR3: CASQGVSGGPQYF.

This chain joins TRBV20-1 and TRBJ2-2; TCRdb indicates TRBD1, and absent DNA this call remains unverified. The CDR3 extends over 15 amino acids. Germline V gives CDR1 DFQATT, CDR2 SNEGSKA (reference sequence). CDR3 in amino acids: CSVHSKTGYTGELFF.

The rearrangement joins TRBV5-6 to TRBJ2-7; TCRdb indicates TRBD1, and absent DNA this call remains unverified. In germline, CDR1 is SGHDT, CDR2 YYEEEE. This CDR3 has 14 amino acids. The CDR3 here is CASSHPRGAYEQYF.

The chain uses TRBV5-1 and TRBJ2-7; the TRBD1 assignment by TCRdb is unverifiable without DNA. The CDR3 is 15 residues long. Germline V gives CDR1 SGHRS, CDR2 YFSETQ. CDR3 sequence reads: CASSHRLGGPNEQYF. The entire variable domain, with the rest obtained from reference TRBV5-1 and TRBJ2-7, is as follows: KAGVTQTPRYLIKTRGQQVTLSCSPISGHRSVSWYQQTPGQGLQFLFEYFSETQRNKGNFPGRFSGRQFSNSRSEMNVSTLELGDSALYLCASSHRLGGPNEQYFGPGTRLTVT.

The chain joins TRBV29-1 to TRBJ2-3. The germline gives CDR1 SQVTM, CDR2 ANQGSEA. The CDR3 spans 12 residues. The CDR3 here is CSVWGNTDTQYF.

V gene TRBV10-2 combines with J gene TRBJ2-1. Germline loops: CDR1 WSHSY, CDR2 SAAADI. The CDR3 is 13 amino acids. The CDR3: CASSEDFINEQFF.

The chain recombines TRBV5-1 with TRBJ2-5; as DNA is missing, the TRBD1 call by TCRdb cannot be tested. The CDR3 is 14 amino acids. In germline, CDR1 is SGHRS, CDR2 YFSETQ. The chain's CDR3 is CASSFIGGGETQYF.

The chain carries TRBV5-5 and TRBJ1-5. The V gene's germline CDR1 is SGHKS and CDR2 YYEKEE (reference sequence). The length of the CDR3 is 14 residues. The chain's CDR3 is CASSFGQSNQPQHF.

The V and J genes are TRBV28 and TRBJ1-4; as DNA is missing, the TRBD1 call by TCRdb cannot be tested. The CDR3 is made up of 14 amino acids. The V gene's germline CDR1 is MDHEN and CDR2 SYDVKM. The CDR3 is CASSAYRDNEKLFF.

CDR3 sequence: CASSLGAGGGSVYEQYF. The gene calls are TRBV7-9 and TRBJ2-7; TCRdb indicates TRBD2, and absent DNA this call remains unverified. In germline, CDR1 is SEHNR, CDR2 FQNEAQ (reference sequence). The CDR3 has 17 amino acids.

This sequence joins TRBV4-3 and TRBJ2-4; the TCRdb call, TRBD1, lacks DNA for checking. Germline-derived CDR1 and CDR2 are LGHNA and YSLEER. This CDR3 region has 19 residues. CDR3 residues: CASSQDSTGRGDGKNIQYF.

The chain has TRBV20-1 and TRBJ2-7; lacking DNA, the TRBD2 call made by TCRdb goes unchecked. The CDR3 covers 13 residues. Germline values: CDR1 DFQATT, CDR2 SNEGSKA (reference sequence). CDR3: CSAPTSGKYEQYF.

This sequence joins TRBV7-6 and TRBJ2-1; TCRdb proposes TRBD2, but this gene call is untestable without DNA. In germline, CDR1 is SGHVS, CDR2 FNYEAQ. The CDR3 is made up of 13 amino acids. CDR3: CASSLKLVGEQFF.

CDR3 in amino acids: CASSLEASGAGELFF. The V call is TRBV7-9, the J call TRBJ2-2. The germline V gene has CDR1 SEHNR and CDR2 FQNEAQ (reference sequence). This CDR3 has 15 amino acids.

The chain couples TRBV7-2 to TRBJ2-7; TCRdb's assignment of TRBD2 cannot be checked, as there is no DNA. Germline V lookup: CDR1 SGHTA, CDR2 FQGNSA. This CDR3 spans 14 amino acids. The CDR3 reads CASSPASGGYEQYF.

The J gene is TRBJ2-1, the V gene TRBV12-3 or TRBV12-4; the D call from TCRdb, TRBD1, cannot be confirmed without DNA. CDR3 length: 15 amino acids. The CDR3: CASRWPGAKNNEQFF.

The V and J genes are TRBV20-1 and TRBJ2-7; the D call of TRBD1 rests on TCRdb alone, since no DNA is present to check it. The CDR3 has 16 residues. In germline, CDR1 is DFQATT, CDR2 SNEGSKA (reference sequence). The CDR3 spells CSGSPSGGVGSYEQYF.

The chain has TRBV28 and TRBJ2-7; lacking DNA, the TRBD1 call made by TCRdb goes unchecked. This CDR3 contains 17 residues. The germline V gene has CDR1 MDHEN and CDR2 SYDVKM. The CDR3 sequence is CASRGERTYPRPYEQYF.

This sequence joins TRBV10-3 and TRBJ1-4; TCRdb's assignment of TRBD1 cannot be checked, as there is no DNA. The germline V gene has CDR1 ENHRY and CDR2 SYGVKD. This CDR3 region has 14 residues. CDR3 loop: CAIGRTSTNEKLFF.

The rearrangement links TRBV20-1 to TRBJ2-5; the TCRdb call, TRBD1, lacks DNA for checking. In germline, CDR1 is DFQATT, CDR2 SNEGSKA (reference sequence). The CDR3 has 14 residues. CDR3 amino acids: CSARNRDREETQYF.

The chain joins TRBV7-9 to TRBJ2-7; the D gene TCRdb calls, TRBD1, cannot be checked with no DNA. The germline CDR1 and CDR2 sequences are SEHNR and FQNEAQ (reference sequence). The CDR3 runs to 13 residues. The CDR3 loop reads CASRRTGGPGQYF.